This record concerns one T cell receptor beta chain sequence. Its antigen is not identified. Study-wide points: Larger-cohort validation covered only one TCR beta V-J rearrangement. Tumor memory CD4+ T cell TCR gene usage clustered with blood and lymph node memory CD4+ cells and lymph node naive CD4+ cells. Greatest tumor Treg TCR overlap was with tumor naive CD4+ cells.

After constant-region reverse-primer amplification, full-length variable regions underwent semi-nested PCR with Nested Universal Primer A. Each CDR3 protein is one row after TCRdb ran MiXCR on the 5' RACE reads. The sample shows 8,400 or so distinct CDR3 sequences, 60% of them seen only once. In germline, CDR1 is MNHEY, CDR2 SMNVEV (reference sequence). This CDR3 is 14 amino acids long. With 6 bases removed from V and 1 base from J, the gap between germline ends came to 12 bases. This sequence originates from a female donor with breast cancer. Sequencing was performed on tumor-infiltrating memory CD4+ T cells sorted from the breast tumor. Subset of the sample: memory CD4+ T cells, CD4+CD45RO+CD25-. The chain recombines TRBV27 with TRBJ1-2, with D uncertain. The CDR3 DNA follows: TGTGCCAGCAGCCCCGGCATAATTAACTATGGCTACACCTTC. It codes for CASSPGIINYGYTF.